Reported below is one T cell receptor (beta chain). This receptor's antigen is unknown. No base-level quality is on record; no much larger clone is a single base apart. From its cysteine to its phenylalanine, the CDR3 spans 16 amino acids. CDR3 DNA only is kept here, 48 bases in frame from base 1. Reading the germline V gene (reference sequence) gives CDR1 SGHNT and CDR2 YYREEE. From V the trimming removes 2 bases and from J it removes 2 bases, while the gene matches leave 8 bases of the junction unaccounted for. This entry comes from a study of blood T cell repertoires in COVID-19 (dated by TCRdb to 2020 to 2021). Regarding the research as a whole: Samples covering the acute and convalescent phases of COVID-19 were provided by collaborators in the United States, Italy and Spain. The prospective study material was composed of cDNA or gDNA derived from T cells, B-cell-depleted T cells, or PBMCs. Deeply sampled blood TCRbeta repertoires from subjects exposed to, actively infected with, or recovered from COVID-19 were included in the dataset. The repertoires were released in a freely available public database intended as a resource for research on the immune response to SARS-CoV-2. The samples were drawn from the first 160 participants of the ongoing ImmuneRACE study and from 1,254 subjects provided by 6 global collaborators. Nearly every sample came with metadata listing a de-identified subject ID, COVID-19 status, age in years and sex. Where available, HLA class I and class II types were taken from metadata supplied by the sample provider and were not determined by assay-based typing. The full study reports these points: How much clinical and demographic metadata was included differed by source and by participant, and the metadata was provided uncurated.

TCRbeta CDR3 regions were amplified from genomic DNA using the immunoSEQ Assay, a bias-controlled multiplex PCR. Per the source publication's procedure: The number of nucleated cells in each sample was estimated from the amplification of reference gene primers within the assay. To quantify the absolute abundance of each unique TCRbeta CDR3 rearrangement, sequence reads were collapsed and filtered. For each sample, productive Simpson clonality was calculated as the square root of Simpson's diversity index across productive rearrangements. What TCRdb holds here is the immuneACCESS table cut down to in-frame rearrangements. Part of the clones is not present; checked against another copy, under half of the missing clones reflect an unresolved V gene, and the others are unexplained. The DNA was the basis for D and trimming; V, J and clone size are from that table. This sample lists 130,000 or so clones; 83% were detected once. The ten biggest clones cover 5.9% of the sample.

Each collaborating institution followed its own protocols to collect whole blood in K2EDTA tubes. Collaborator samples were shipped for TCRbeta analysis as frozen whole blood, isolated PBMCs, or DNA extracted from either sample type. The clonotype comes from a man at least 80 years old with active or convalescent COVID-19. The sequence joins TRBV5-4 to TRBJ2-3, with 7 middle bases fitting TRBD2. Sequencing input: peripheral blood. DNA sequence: TGTGCCAGCAGCTTTTATTGGGAGGGCCCCACAGATACGCAGTATTTT. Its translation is CASSFYWEGPTDTQYF.